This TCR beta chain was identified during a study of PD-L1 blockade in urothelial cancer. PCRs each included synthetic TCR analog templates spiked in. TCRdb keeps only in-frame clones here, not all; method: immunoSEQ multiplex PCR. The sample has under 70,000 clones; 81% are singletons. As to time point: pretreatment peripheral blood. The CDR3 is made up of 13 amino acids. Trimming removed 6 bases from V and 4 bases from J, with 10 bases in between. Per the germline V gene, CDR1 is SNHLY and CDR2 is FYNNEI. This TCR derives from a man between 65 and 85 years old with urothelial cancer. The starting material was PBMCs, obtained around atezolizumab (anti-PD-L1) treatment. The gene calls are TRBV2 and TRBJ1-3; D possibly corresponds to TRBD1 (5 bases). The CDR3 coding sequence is TGTGCCAGCAGGATGGGGGGAGGAAACACCATATATTTT. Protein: CASRMGGGNTIYF.